This T cell receptor (beta chain) is from a study of cytomegalovirus exposure and HLA in healthy donors. Notes on this clone: The target antigen is unknown. The junction departs from the called germline gene at one end, perhaps through a read error.

Study-level points and caveats: Accurate prediction of HLA-A and HLA-B alleles (for most subjects) was reportedly achieved from TCR beta sequences.

With 60 Vbeta and 13 Jbeta primers, the PCR was carried out. Measured with immunoSEQ multiplex PCR; TCRdb has only the in-frame clones, and not every one. The profile shows roughly 200,000 clones, 79% of them singletons. The CDR3 covers 15 residues. Germline-derived CDR1 and CDR2 are LGHNA and YNFKEQ. The sample taken for sequencing was PBMCs. The genes are TRBV4-2 and TRBJ1-2; 11 positions match TRBD1. The TCR was taken from a woman aged 25-40 years in good health and CMV-seropositive. The CDR3, as DNA: TGTGTCAGCAGCCAAGGCGGACAGGGGGCAGGTGGCTACACCTTC. Residues: CVSSQGGQGAGGYTF.